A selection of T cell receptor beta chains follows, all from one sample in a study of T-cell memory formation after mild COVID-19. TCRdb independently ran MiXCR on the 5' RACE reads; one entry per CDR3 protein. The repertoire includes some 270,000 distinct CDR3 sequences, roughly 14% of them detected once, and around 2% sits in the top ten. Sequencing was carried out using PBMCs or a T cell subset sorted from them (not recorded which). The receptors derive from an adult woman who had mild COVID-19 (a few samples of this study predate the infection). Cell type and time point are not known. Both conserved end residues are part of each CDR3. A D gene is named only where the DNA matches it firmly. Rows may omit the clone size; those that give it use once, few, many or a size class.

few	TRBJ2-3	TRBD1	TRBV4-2	CASSQKTGGPDTQYF	TGTGCCAGCAGCCAGAAGACAGGGGGCCCAGATACGCAGTATTTT
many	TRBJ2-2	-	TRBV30	CAWRAQGNTGELFF	TGTGCCTGGAGAGCACAGGGAAACACCGGGGAGCTGTTTTTT
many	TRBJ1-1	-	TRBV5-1	CASSSGPGSDMNTEAFF	TGCGCCAGCAGCTCGGGACCAGGGTCAGATATGAACACTGAAGCTTTCTTT
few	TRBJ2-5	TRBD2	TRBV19	CASSPSGSGETQYF	TGTGCCAGTTCACCCAGCGGGAGCGGAGAGACCCAGTACTTC
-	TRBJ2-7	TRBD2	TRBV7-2	CASSPGTSGRGSYEQYF	TGTGCCAGCAGCCCCGGGACTAGCGGGAGGGGCTCCTACGAGCAGTACTTC
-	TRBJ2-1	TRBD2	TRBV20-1	CSASRLAGGPSSYNEQFF	TGCAGTGCTAGTCGGCTAGCGGGAGGTCCCAGCTCCTACAATGAGCAGTTCTTC
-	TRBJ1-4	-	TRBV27	CASSLWDGGNEKLFF	TGTGCCAGCAGTTTATGGGACGGTGGGAATGAAAAACTGTTTTTT
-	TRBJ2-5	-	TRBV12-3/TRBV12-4	CATAPTGHETQYF	TGTGCCACTGCCCCTACAGGGCACGAGACCCAGTACTTC
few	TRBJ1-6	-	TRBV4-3	CASSQGEGISSPLHF	TGCGCCAGCAGCCAAGGTGAGGGGATTAGTTCACCCCTCCACTTT
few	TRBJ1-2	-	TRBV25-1	CASSGFGVNYGYTF	TGTGCCAGCAGTGGGTTCGGAGTTAACTATGGCTACACCTTC
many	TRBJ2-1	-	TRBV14	CASSQVRTLVNEQFF	TGTGCCAGCAGCCAAGTTCGAACTCTAGTAAATGAGCAGTTCTTC
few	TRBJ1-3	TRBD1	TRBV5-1	CASSSGTGNSGNTIYF	TGCGCCAGCAGCTCCGGGACAGGGAACTCTGGAAACACCATATATTTT
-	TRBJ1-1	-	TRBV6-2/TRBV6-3	CASSPRGAIPEAFF	TGTGCCAGCAGCCCCCGGGGTGCTATCCCTGAAGCTTTCTTT
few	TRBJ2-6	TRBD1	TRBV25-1	CASSETGGAKGANVLTF	TGTGCCAGCAGTGAGACAGGGGGTGCTAAGGGGGCCAACGTCCTGACTTTC
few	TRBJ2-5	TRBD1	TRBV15	CATSSSSPGQTYSYQETQYF	TGTGCCACCAGCAGTAGTAGCCCGGGACAGACATACTCGTACCAAGAGACCCAGTACTTC
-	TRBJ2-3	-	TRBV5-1	CASSLGWSVTDTQYF	TGCGCCAGCAGCTTGGGGTGGTCGGTCACAGATACGCAGTATTTT
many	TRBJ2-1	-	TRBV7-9	CASSRNEQFF	TGTGCCAGCAGTCGTAATGAGCAGTTCTTC
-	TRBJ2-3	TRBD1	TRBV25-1	CASRTGHTDTQYF	TGTGCCAGCCGGACAGGGCACACAGATACGCAGTATTTT
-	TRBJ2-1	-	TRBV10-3	CAISESSGSSYNEQFF	TGTGCCATCAGTGAGTCTTCTGGGAGCTCCTACAATGAGCAGTTCTTC
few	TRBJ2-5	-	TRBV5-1	CASSTQVQGGETQYF	TGCGCCAGCAGCACCCAGGTCCAGGGTGGAGAGACCCAGTACTTC
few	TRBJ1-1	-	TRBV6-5	CASSYSARGRGMNTEAFF	TGTGCCAGCAGTTACTCAGCGAGGGGGAGGGGGATGAACACTGAAGCTTTCTTT
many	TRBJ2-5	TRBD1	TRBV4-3	CASSQGTGGFQTQYF	TGCGCCAGCAGCCAAGGGACAGGGGGCTTTCAGACCCAGTACTTC
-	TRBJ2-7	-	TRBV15	CATSRDFGGEQYF	TGTGCCACCAGCAGAGATTTTGGGGGGGAGCAGTACTTC
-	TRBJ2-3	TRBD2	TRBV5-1	CARSPAGLAVFLAGTDTQYF	TGCGCCAGAAGCCCCGCCGGACTAGCGGTCTTTCTGGCCGGCACAGATACGCAGTATTTT
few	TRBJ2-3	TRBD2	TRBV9	CASSPGSGGPYPDTQYF	TGTGCCAGCAGCCCGGGTAGCGGGGGGCCGTATCCAGATACGCAGTATTTT
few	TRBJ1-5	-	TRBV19	CASSIGGQPQHF	TGTGCCAGTAGTATAGGCGGACAGCCCCAGCATTTT
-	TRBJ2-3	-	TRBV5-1	CASSLGPGRADTQYF	TGCGCCAGCAGCTTGGGACCAGGACGTGCAGATACGCAGTATTTT
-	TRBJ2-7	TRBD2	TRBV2	CASSETSGGGYEQYF	TGTGCCAGCAGTGAGACTAGCGGGGGTGGCTACGAGCAGTACTTC
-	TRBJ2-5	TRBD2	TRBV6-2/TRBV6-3	CASSDQLAGGRKETQYF	TGTGCCAGCAGTGACCAACTAGCGGGGGGCCGAAAAGAGACCCAGTACTTC
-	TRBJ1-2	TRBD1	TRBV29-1	CSVHPGQGGYTF	TGCAGCGTTCATCCCGGACAGGGTGGCTACACCTTC
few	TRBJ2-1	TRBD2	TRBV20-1	CSARDRRLAVYNEQFF	TGCAGTGCTAGAGATCGTCGGCTAGCGGTCTACAATGAGCAGTTCTTC
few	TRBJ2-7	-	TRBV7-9	CASSPRIGGSSYEQYF	TGTGCCAGCAGCCCGAGGATCGGCGGCAGCTCCTACGAGCAGTACTTC
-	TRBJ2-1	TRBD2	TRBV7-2	CASSLKAGVLNEQFF	TGTGCCAGCAGTCTAAAAGCGGGAGTCCTCAATGAGCAGTTCTTC
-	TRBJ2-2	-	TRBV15	CATSRDGTGTTGELFF	TGTGCCACCAGCAGAGATGGAACAGGGACAACCGGGGAGCTGTTTTTT
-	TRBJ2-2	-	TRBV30	CAWSVGQINTGELFF	TGTGCCTGGAGTGTCGGACAGATTAACACCGGGGAGCTGTTTTTT
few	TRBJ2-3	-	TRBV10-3	CAISGLSGAGSTDTQYF	TGTGCCATCAGTGGCTTATCCGGGGCCGGTAGCACAGATACGCAGTATTTT
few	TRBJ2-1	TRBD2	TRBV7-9	CASSSIAGYYNEQFF	TGTGCCAGCAGCTCAATAGCGGGATACTACAATGAGCAGTTCTTC
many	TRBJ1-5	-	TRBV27	CASSLWSGRGTNQPQHF	TGTGCCAGCAGTTTATGGTCTGGCCGGGGGACCAATCAGCCCCAGCATTTT
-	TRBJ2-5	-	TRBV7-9	CASSSPVETQYF	TGTGCCAGCAGCTCCCCCGTGGAGACCCAGTACTTC
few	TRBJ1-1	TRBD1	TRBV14	CASSQIRGQNAEAFF	TGTGCCAGCAGCCAAATCAGGGGGCAAAACGCTGAAGCTTTCTTT
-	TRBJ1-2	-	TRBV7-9	CASSPTPRYGYTF	TGTGCCAGCAGCCCGACCCCGCGCTATGGCTACACCTTC
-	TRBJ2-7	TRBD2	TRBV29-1	CSVRTSGGAREQYF	TGCAGCGTCCGAACTAGCGGGGGGGCGCGCGAGCAGTACTTC
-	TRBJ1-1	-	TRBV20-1	CSARGGAPNTEAFF	TGCAGTGCTAGGGGGGGCGCTCCGAACACTGAAGCTTTCTTT
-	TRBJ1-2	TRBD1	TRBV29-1	CSVAGGDGYTF	TGCAGCGTGGCAGGGGGGGATGGCTACACCTTC
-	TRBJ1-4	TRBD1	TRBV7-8	CASSRRGQGFNEKLFF	TGTGCCAGCAGCCGGAGGGGACAGGGTTTTAATGAAAAACTGTTTTTT